The entry below gives a single T cell receptor beta chain sequence along with its context. The sample comes from a study of blood T cell repertoires in COVID-19. Overall study: COVID-19 samples collected from the United States, Italy and Spain covered acute and convalescent phases. T cells, B-cell-depleted T cells, or PBMCs supplied cDNA or gDNA.

Germline CDR1 reads DFQATT; CDR2 reads SNEGSKA (reference sequence). The CDR3 has 10 residues. V dropped 3 bases and J dropped 10 bases, with 7 bases sitting between them. Original methodology: How many nucleated cells were present was estimated from reference gene primer amplification. Profiling relied on immunoSEQ multiplex PCR, and the TCRdb table lists in-frame clones only, not all of them. From that table come the V and J calls and clone size; the DNA was used to work out D and trimming. The data contain 62,000 or so clones, about 90% of them singletons. The clonotype was recovered from a human donor in a cohort sampled during active COVID-19. The specimen sequenced was peripheral blood. The V call is TRBV20-1, the J call TRBJ2-1; TRBD2 might be the D (5 bases). The CDR3 sequence is CSAREEEQFF. Here the CDR3 DNA reads TGCAGTGCTAGGGAGGAGGAGCAGTTCTTC.